This T cell receptor (beta chain) was found in a study of blood T cell repertoires in COVID-19. Turning to the study itself: From the United States, Italy and Spain came samples of acute and convalescent COVID-19. PBMCs, B-cell-depleted T cells, or T cells were the source of the cDNA or gDNA that made up the material.

The V gene's germline CDR1 is PRHDT and CDR2 FYEKMQ (reference sequence). This CDR3 spans 15 amino acids. The junction had 10 bases not matched to a gene; V was cut back by 6 bases and J by 3 bases. The authors' processing: Reference gene primer amplification gave estimated nucleated cell counts. Here immunoSEQ multiplex PCR was the method, and the copy in TCRdb shows in-frame clones only, minus some. The V and J calls and the clone size are those of that table, but D and trimming were determined from the DNA. In the table there are around 200,000 clones, about 83% of which are singletons. The chain carries TRBV13 and TRBJ2-7; TRBD2 matches 8 bases. The source of this sequence is a man in his fifties or sixties with active or convalescent COVID-19. Sample: peripheral blood. CDR3 region: CASSRLAGGVYEQYF. CDR3 sequence (DNA): TGTGCCAGCAGTCGCCTCGCGGGAGGTGTCTACGAGCAGTACTTC. Full variable domain (outside the CDR3, taken from reference TRBV13 and TRBJ2-7): AAGVIQSPRHLIKEKRETATLKCYPIPRHDTVYWYQQGPGQDPQFLISFYEKMQSDKGSIPDRFSAQQFSDYHSELNMSSLELGDSALYFCASSRLAGGVYEQYFGPGTRLTVT.